This TCR beta chain was captured by sequencing in a study of blood T cell repertoires in COVID-19 (TCRdb year 2020). With respect to the entire study: Samples covering the acute and convalescent phases of COVID-19 were provided by collaborators in the United States, Italy and Spain. The prospective study material was composed of cDNA or gDNA derived from T cells, B-cell-depleted T cells, or PBMCs. Subjects who had been exposed to COVID-19, were actively infected with it, or had recovered from it provided the deeply sampled blood TCRbeta repertoires that made up the dataset. The samples were drawn from the first 160 participants of the ongoing ImmuneRACE study and from 950 to 1,500 subjects provided by 6 global collaborators. The sample metadata nearly always contained a de-identified subject ID, COVID-19 status, age in years and sex. Where available, HLA class I and class II types were obtained from metadata supplied by the sample provider rather than from assay-based typing. The repertoires were released in a freely available public database meant as a resource for research on the immune response to SARS-CoV-2.

Overall study outcomes, separate from this receptor: The quantity of clinical and demographic metadata differed by source and by participant and was supplied without curation.

Concerning this clone itself: Its antigen is currently not known. No base qualities exist here, and no much larger clone lies one base off it.

The immunoSEQ Assay, a bias-controlled multiplex PCR, was used to amplify TCRbeta CDR3 regions from genomic DNA. The authors' pipeline ran thus. Within the assay, amplification of reference gene primers was used to estimate how many nucleated cells each sample contained. To quantify the absolute abundance of each unique TCRbeta CDR3 rearrangement, sequence reads were collapsed and filtered. Productive Simpson clonality was computed per sample as the square root of Simpson's diversity index over productive rearrangements. Not all clones reach the TCRdb copy of this immuneACCESS table, which keeps in-frame sequences only. Checked studies attribute under half of the gap to unresolved V genes and leave the rest unexplained. The DNA was the basis for D and trimming; V, J and clone size are from that table. This sample gives 200,000 to 250,000 clones in total; 75% to 90% of them show up just once. The ten largest clones take up around a sixth of the sample.

In the prospective study, participants were about 18 to 100 years old, resided in 24 geographic areas of the United States, and were enrolled through a virtual design. Cohort assignment in the prospective study relied on participant-reported clinical history from a screening survey and a study questionnaire. Recovered participants in ImmuneRACE Cohort 3 were defined by two consecutive negative NP/OP PCR tests, clearance by a healthcare professional, or resolution of symptoms. In the prospective study, whole blood, serum and a nasopharyngeal or oropharyngeal swab were collected from each participant by mobile phlebotomists. Over a roughly 2-month period, participants in the prospective study had the option of providing additional blood draws and questionnaires. Blood samples from the prospective study were shipped frozen or at room temperature prior to DNA extraction. V is cut back by 3 bases and J by 1 base, with 5 bases in the junction unmatched. From a lookup of the germline V gene, CDR1 and CDR2 are SGDLS and YYNGEE. From cysteine to phenylalanine, the CDR3 is 15 amino acids long. Solely the CDR3 DNA is kept, with 45 bases framed from the first base.

The clonotype originates from a man aged 40-50 years who had recovered from COVID-19. The source material was PBMCs or T cells enriched from blood (not recorded which). Rearrangement joined TRBV9 to TRBJ1-1; 8 central bases correspond to TRBD1. The CDR3 protein: CASSARQGRNTEAFF. The nucleotide sequence reads as follows: TGTGCCAGCAGCGCCAGACAGGGGCGGAACACTGAAGCTTTCTTT.